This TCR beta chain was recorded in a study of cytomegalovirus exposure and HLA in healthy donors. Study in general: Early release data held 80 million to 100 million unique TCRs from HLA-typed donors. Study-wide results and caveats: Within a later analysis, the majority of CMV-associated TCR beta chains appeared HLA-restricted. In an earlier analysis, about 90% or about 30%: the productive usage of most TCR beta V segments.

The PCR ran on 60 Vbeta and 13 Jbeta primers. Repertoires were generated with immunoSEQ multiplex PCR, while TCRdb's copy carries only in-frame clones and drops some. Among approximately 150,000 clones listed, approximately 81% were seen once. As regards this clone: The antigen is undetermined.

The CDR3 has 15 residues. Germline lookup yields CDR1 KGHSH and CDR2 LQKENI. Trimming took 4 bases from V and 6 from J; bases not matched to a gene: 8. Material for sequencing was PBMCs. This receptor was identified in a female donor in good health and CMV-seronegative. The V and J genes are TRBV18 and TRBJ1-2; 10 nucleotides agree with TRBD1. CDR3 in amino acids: CASSHDRGRSDGYTF. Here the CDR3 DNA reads TGTGCCAGCTCACACGACAGGGGGCGTTCAGATGGCTACACCTTC.